A selection of T cell receptor beta chains follows, all from one sample in a study of identical twins. TCRdb itself ran the 5' RACE reads through MiXCR, one entry per CDR3 protein. In the table there are a few hundred thousand distinct CDR3 sequences, just under 10% of which are singletons. This sample also appeared in a second study, on yellow fever vaccine responses in identical twins.

The specimen sequenced was PBMCs. These receptor sequences come from a woman under 30 in good health. Both conserved end residues are part of each CDR3. Each record gives: CDR3 protein, CDR3 DNA, V gene, J gene, clone size, D gene. D genes are given only for firm matches. Clone sizes are given selectively: once, few, many, or a class where the clone is expanded.

CDR3: CASSFLARTGSNTEAFF; DNA: TGTGCCAGCAGCTTTTTAGCTAGGACAGGGTCGAACACTGAAGCTTTCTTT; V: TRBV5-6; J: TRBJ1-1; size: many; D: TRBD1
CDR3: CASSDSKDSTDTQYF; DNA: TGTGCCAGCAGTGACTCGAAGGACAGCACAGATACGCAGTATTTT; V: TRBV6-4; J: TRBJ2-3; size: few; D: -
CDR3: CASSVGYEQYF; DNA: TGCGCCAGCAGCGTGGGCTACGAGCAGTACTTC; V: TRBV5-1; J: TRBJ2-7; size: many; D: -
CDR3: CAIKRQLSGANVLTF; DNA: TGTGCCATCAAACGACAGCTTTCTGGGGCCAACGTCCTGACTTTC; V: TRBV10-3; J: TRBJ2-6; size: -; D: -
CDR3: CAKWITPRRARFEQYF; DNA: TGTGCCAAGTGGATAACCCCTCGGCGTGCCAGATTCGAGCAGTACTTC; V: TRBV21-1; J: TRBJ2-7; size: few; D: -
CDR3: CSVQQGATQRGTQYF; DNA: TGCAGCGTTCAGCAGGGGGCGACCCAAAGGGGGACCCAGTACTTC; V: TRBV29-1; J: TRBJ2-5; size: -; D: TRBD1
CDR3: CASSAPGGGETQYF; DNA: TGTGCCAGCAGTGCCCCCGGAGGAGGGGAGACCCAGTACTTC; V: TRBV28; J: TRBJ2-5; size: -; D: -
CDR3: CSARDLGGDTGELFF; DNA: TGCAGTGCTAGAGATTTAGGGGGAGACACCGGGGAGCTGTTTTTT; V: TRBV20-1; J: TRBJ2-2; size: -; D: -
CDR3: CASSQDRQGGQPQHF; DNA: TGTGCCAGCAGCCAAGATCGGCAGGGCGGTCAGCCCCAGCATTTT; V: TRBV3-1; J: TRBJ1-5; size: -; D: -
CDR3: CASRGGLMLNTGELFF; DNA: TGTGCCAGCAGGGGGGGGCTAATGCTGAACACCGGGGAGCTGTTTTTT; V: TRBV27; J: TRBJ2-2; size: -; D: -
CDR3: CASSLFRNHEQYF; DNA: TGTGCCAGCAGTTTGTTTAGGAACCACGAGCAGTACTTC; V: TRBV28; J: TRBJ2-7; size: many; D: -